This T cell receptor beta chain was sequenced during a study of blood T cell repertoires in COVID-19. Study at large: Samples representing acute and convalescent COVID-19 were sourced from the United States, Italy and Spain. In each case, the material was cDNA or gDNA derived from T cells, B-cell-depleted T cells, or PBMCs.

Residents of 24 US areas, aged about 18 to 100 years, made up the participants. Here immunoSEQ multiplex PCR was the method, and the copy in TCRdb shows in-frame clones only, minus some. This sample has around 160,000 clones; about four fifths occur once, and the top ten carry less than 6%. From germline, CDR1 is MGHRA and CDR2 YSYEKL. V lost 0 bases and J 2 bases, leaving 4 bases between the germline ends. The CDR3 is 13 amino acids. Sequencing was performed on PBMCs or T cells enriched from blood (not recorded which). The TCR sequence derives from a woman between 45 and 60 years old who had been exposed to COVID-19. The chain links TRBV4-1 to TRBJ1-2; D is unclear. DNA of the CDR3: TGCGCCAGCAGCCAAGAGAGGAACTATGGCTACACCTTC. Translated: CASSQERNYGYTF.